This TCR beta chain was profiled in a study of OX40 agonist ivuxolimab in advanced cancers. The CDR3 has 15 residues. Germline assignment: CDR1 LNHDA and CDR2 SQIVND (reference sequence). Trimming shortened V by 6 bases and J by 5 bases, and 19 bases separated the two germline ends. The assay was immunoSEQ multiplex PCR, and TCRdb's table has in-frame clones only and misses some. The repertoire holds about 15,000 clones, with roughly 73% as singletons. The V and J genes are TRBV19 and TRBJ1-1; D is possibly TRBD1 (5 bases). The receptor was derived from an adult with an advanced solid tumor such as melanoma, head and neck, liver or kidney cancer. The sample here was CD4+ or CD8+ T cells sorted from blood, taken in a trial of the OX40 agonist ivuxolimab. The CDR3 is CASSSLFFEGTEAFF. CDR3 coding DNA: TGTGCCAGTAGCAGTCTTTTTTTTGAGGGGACTGAAGCTTTCTTT.